This T cell receptor (beta chain) was found in a study of response to subunit inactivated influenza vaccine. Study-level points and caveats: T cells newly recruited by each seasonal influenza vaccination are few, the authors suggested.

Germline lookup yields CDR1 DFQATT and CDR2 SNEGSKA (reference sequence). Trimming removed 1 base from V and 4 bases from J, with 20 bases in between. The CDR3 is 17 amino acids. This clonotype was counted a few times. Its cognate antigen is unknown. TCRdb re-derived calls from the RT-PCR reads in MiXCR, one entry per CDR3 protein. The sample consists of about 500,000 distinct CDR3 sequences, approximately 7.8% of them appearing once. The genes are TRBV20-1 and TRBJ2-1; TRBD1 might be the D (6 bases). The TCR was taken from a man aged 45 to 70 who received an inactivated influenza vaccine. Sequencing was performed on PBMCs from blood, taken roughly 24 months after vaccination. The CDR3 reads CSARAIGRGGKYNEQFF. The CDR3 DNA reads TGCAGTGCTAGAGCAATTGGCAGGGGCGGAAAATACAATGAGCAGTTCTTC.